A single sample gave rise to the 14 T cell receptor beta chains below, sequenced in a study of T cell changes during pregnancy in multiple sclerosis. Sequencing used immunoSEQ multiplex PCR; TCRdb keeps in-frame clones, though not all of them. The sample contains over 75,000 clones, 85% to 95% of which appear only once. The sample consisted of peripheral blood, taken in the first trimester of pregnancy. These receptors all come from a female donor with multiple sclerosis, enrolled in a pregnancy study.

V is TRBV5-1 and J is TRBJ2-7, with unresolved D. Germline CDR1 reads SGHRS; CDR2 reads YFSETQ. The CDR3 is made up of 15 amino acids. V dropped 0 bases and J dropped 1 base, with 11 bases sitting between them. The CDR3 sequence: CASSLEGGPSYEQYF. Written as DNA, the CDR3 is TGCGCCAGCAGCTTGGAAGGTGGGCCTTCCTACGAGCAGTACTTC.

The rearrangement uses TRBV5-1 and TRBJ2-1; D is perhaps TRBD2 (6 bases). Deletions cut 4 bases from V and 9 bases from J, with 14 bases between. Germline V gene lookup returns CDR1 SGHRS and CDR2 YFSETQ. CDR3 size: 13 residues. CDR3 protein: CASSEGLTSEQFF. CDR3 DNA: TGCGCCAGCAGCGAGGGACTCACCAGTGAGCAGTTCTTC.

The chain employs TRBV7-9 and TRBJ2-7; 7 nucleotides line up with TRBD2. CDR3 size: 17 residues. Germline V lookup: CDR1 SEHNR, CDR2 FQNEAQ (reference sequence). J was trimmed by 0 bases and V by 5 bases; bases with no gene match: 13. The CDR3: CASSLFGSSGVSYEQYF. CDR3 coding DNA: TGTGCCAGCAGCCTTTTTGGATCGAGCGGGGTCTCCTACGAGCAGTACTTC.

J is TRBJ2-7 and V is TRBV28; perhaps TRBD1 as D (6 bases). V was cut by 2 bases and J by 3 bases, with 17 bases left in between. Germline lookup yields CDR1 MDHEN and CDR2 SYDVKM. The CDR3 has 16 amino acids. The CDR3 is CASSLIAGQGIYEQYF. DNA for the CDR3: TGTGCCAGCAGTTTAATCGCCGGTCAGGGGATCTACGAGCAGTACTTC.

CDR3 sequence reads: CASSLGPGASGMRPVEQFF. CDR3 coding DNA: TGTGCCAGCAGCTTAGGCCCGGGGGCTAGCGGGATGAGGCCAGTTGAGCAGTTCTTC. The rearrangement uses TRBV11-3 and TRBJ2-1; 9 bases fit TRBD2. Per germline, CDR1 SGHNT and CDR2 YENEEA. Trimming cost V 1 base and J 9 bases; bases outside gene matches: 19. The CDR3 runs to 19 residues.

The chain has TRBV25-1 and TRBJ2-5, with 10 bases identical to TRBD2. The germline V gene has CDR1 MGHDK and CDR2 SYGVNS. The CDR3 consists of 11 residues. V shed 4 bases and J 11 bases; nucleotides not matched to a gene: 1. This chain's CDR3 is CASSGGLAQYF. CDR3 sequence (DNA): TGTGCCAGCAGTGGGGGACTAGCGCAGTACTTC. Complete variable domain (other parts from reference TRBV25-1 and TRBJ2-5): EADIYQTPRYLVIGTGKKITLECSQTMGHDKMYWYQQDPGMELHLIHYSYGVNSTEKGDLSSESTVSRIRTEHFPLTLESARPSHTSQYLCASSGGLAQYFGPGTRLLVL.

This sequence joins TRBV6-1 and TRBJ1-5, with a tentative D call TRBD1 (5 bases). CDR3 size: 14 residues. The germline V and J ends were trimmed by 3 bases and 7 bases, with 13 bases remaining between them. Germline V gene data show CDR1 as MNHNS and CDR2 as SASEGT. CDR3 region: CASSDSSGEQPQHF. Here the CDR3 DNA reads TGTGCCAGCAGTGATTCATCGGGGGAACAGCCCCAGCATTTT.

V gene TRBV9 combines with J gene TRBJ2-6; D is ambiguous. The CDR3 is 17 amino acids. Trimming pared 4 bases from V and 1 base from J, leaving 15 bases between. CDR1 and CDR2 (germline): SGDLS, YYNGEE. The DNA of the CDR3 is TGTGCCAGCAGCCCTTGGGCACCTCTTTCTGGGGCCAACGTCCTGACTTTC. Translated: CASSPWAPLSGANVLTF.

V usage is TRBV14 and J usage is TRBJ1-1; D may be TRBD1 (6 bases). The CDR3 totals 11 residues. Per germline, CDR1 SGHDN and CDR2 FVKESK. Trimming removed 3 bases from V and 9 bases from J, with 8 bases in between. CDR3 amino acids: CASSQDRQAFF. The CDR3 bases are TGTGCCAGCAGCCAGGACAGACAAGCTTTCTTT.

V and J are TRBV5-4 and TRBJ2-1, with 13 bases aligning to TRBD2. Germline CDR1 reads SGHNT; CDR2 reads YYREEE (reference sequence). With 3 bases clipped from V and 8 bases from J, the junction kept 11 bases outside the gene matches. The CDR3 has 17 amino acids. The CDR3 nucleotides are TGTGCCAGCAGCTCATACCCCGGGACTAGCGGGAAAGATGAGCAGTTCTTC. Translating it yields CASSSYPGTSGKDEQFF.

CDR3 nucleotide sequence: TGTGCCAGTAGTATTTCGACAGGGCCCACCAATGAGCAGTTCTTC. Protein product: CASSISTGPTNEQFF. The chain links TRBV19 to TRBJ2-1; 7 bases map to TRBD1. Germline loops: CDR1 LNHDA, CDR2 SQIVND (reference sequence). This CDR3 comprises 15 residues. After removal of 3 bases from V and 6 bases from J, the junction contained 8 bases not matched to a gene.

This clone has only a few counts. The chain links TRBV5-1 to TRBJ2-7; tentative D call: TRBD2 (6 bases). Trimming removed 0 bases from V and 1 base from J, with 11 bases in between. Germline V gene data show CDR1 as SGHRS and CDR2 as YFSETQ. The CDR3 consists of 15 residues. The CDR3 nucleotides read TGCGCCAGCAGCTTGGAAGTCGGGAGTTCCTACGAGCAGTACTTC. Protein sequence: CASSLEVGSSYEQYF.

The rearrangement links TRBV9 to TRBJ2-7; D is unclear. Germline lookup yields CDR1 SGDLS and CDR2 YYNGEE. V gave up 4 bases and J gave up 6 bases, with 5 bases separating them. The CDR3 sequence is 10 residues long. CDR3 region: CASSPLEQYF. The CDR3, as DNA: TGTGCCAGCAGCCCTCTCGAGCAGTACTTC.

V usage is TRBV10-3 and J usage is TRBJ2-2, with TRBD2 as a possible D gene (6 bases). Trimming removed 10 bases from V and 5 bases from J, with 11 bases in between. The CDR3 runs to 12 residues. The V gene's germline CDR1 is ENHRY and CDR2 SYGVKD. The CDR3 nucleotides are TGTGCCACCCAGGGACTTACCGGGGAGCTGTTTTTT. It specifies CATQGLTGELFF.